This T cell receptor (beta chain) was identified during a study of blood T cell repertoires in COVID-19. Repertoires were generated with immunoSEQ multiplex PCR, while TCRdb's copy carries only in-frame clones and drops some. The sample has about 130,000 clones, over 80% seen once. CDR1 and CDR2 from the germline V gene are LNHDA and SQIVND (reference sequence). Trimming cost V 4 bases and J 7 bases, with 19 bases left between them. CDR3 size: 15 residues. The V call is TRBV19, the J call TRBJ1-1; a weak D match, TRBD1 (6 bases). The sample comprised peripheral blood. The sequence was obtained from a man aged 35 to 55 with active or convalescent COVID-19. This CDR3 reads CASSTQSTGHDEAFF. The CDR3 DNA sequence: TGTGCCAGTAGTACCCAATCTACAGGGCATGATGAAGCTTTCTTT.